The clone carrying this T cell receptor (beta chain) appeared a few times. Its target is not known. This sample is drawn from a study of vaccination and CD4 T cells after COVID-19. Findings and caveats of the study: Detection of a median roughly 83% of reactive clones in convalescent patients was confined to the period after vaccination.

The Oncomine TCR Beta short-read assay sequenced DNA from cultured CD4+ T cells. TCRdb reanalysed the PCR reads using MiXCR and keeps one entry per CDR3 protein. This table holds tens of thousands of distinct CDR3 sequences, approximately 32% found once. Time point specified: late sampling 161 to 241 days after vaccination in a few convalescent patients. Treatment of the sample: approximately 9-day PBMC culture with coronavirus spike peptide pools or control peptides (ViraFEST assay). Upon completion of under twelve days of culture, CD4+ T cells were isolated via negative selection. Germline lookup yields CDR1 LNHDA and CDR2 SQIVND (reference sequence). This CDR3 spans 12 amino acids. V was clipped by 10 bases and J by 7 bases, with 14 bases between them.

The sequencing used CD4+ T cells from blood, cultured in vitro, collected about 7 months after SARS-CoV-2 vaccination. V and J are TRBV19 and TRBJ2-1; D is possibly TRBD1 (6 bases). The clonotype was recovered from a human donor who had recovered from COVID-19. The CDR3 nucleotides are TGTGCCACGAGAGGGGGTTCAAATGAGCAGTTCTTC. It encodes CATRGGSNEQFF.